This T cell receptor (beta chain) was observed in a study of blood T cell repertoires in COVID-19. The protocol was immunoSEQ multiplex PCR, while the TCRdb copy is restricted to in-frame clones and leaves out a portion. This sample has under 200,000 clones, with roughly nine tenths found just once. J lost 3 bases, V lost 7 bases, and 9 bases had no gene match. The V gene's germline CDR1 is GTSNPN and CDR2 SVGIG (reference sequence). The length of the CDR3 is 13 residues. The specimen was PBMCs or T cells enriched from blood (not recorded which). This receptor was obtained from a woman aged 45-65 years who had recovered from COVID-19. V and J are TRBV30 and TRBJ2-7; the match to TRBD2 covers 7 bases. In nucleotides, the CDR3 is TGTGCCTTTAGGACTAGAAGTCGCTACGAGCAGTACTTC. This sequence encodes CAFRTRSRYEQYF.